This TCR beta chain was sequenced for a study of CD8+ T cells in alopecia areata. Study background: Affected scalp percentage determined the severity score of treated patients. Study-wide results and limits: With tofacitinib ongoing, many expanded lesional clones persisted in both scalp and blood. Scalp clonality and expanded CD8+ clones among the top 100 showed significant decreases with tofacitinib.

With respect to this clone: What it recognizes is unknown.

Sequencing templates came from extracted RNA that was reverse transcribed into cDNA. Profiling relied on immunoSEQ multiplex PCR, and the TCRdb table lists in-frame clones only, not all of them. The sample shows around 270,000 clones, 58% of them seen only once. Treatment denoted: oral pan-JAK inhibitor, 5-10 mg twice daily. Patients with alopecia areata provided lesional scalp punch biopsies as well as peripheral blood. This CDR3 region has 13 residues. Trimming pared 5 bases from V and 9 bases from J, leaving 17 bases between. CDR1 and CDR2 (germline): GTSNPN, SVGIG (reference sequence). This sample comprised CD4+ T cells sorted from blood, obtained at week 24, from a patient treated with tofacitinib. The gene calls are TRBV30 and TRBJ1-5; TRBD1 is a possible D gene (5 bases). This clonotype was sampled from a human donor with alopecia areata. The CDR3 coding sequence is TGTGCCTGGGGGACCGTAAGGTCGGGGCCCCAGCATTTT. Translated, it gives CAWGTVRSGPQHF.